Listed below are T cell receptor beta chains from one sample, sequenced in a study of cytomegalovirus exposure and HLA in healthy donors. Data came from immunoSEQ multiplex PCR; TCRdb stores just in-frame clones and leaves some out. This table holds roughly 120,000 clones, around four fifths found once. The sequenced sample was PBMCs. The source of these receptors is a male donor in good health and CMV-seropositive. CDR3s include the opening cysteine and the closing phenylalanine or tryptophan. D genes are given only for firm matches. Expanded clones are given a class, and other clones once, few, many or no size at all.

.	.	TRBV7-8	TRBJ1-5	18	TGTGCCAGCAGCTTAGCGCTAATATTCTCGACACCAAATCAGCCCCAGCATTTT	CASSLALIFSTPNQPQHF
.	.	TRBV7-7	TRBJ2-7	13	TGTGCTAGCAGCTTAGAACACGGAGGCGAGCAGTACTTC	CASSLEHGGEQYF
.	.	TRBV6-5	TRBJ2-2	15	TGTGCCAGCACCCCCGGGAGTACGTACACCGGGGAGCTGTTTTTT	CASTPGSTYTGELFF
.	TRBD2	TRBV28	TRBJ2-2	15	TGTGCCAGCGGAGAACTAGCGGGGAACACCGGGGAGCTGTTTTTT	CASGELAGNTGELFF
.	.	TRBV5-6	TRBJ2-1	11	TGTGCCAGCAGCTTCGTCAATGAGCAGTTCTTC	CASSFVNEQFF
.	.	TRBV5-1	TRBJ2-5	14	TGCGCCAGCAGCTTCCGACTAGGGGAAGAGACCCAGTACTTC	CASSFRLGEETQYF
once	TRBD2	TRBV25-1	TRBJ2-2	14	TGTGCCAGCTCGCCCGGGACTAGCAGCGGGGAGCTGTTTTTT	CASSPGTSSGELFF
once	TRBD2	TRBV7-6	TRBJ2-7	13	TGTGCCAGCAGCTCCGGACTAGCGGGAGAGCAGTACTTC	CASSSGLAGEQYF
few	TRBD1	TRBV18	TRBJ2-7	14	TGTGCCAGCTCACCCCGGGACAGCTCCTACGAGCAGTACTTC	CASSPRDSSYEQYF
.	TRBD2	TRBV28	TRBJ2-7	16	TGTGCCAGCAGCTCGACTAGCGGGAGGGTGTTCAACGAGCAGTACTTC	CASSSTSGRVFNEQYF
.	TRBD2	TRBV11-2	TRBJ2-1	15	TGTGCCAGCAGCGTGACTAGCAGAGATTACAATGAGCAGTTCTTC	CASSVTSRDYNEQFF
.	TRBD2	TRBV7-3	TRBJ2-1	14	TGTGCCAGCAGCATTAGCGGGATGGACAATGAGCAGTTCTTC	CASSISGMDNEQFF
.	TRBD2	TRBV18	TRBJ2-3	21	TGTGCCAGCTCACTCACACCGAGGACTAGCGGGACTCACGGGGGGACAGATACGCAGTATTTT	CASSLTPRTSGTHGGTDTQYF
.	.	TRBV15	TRBJ2-5	14	TGTGCCACCAGCAGGTCCGGGGAGAGAGAGACCCAGTACTTC	CATSRSGERETQYF
.	.	TRBV19	TRBJ2-7	13	TGTGCCAGTAGTGAGGTGGGGGGAAGAGAGCAGTACTTC	CASSEVGGREQYF
.	.	TRBV28	TRBJ1-1	16	TGTGCCAGCAGTTTGGAATCAGGGGTCGGTCCCACTGAAGCTTTCTTT	CASSLESGVGPTEAFF
.	.	TRBV5-4	TRBJ1-1	16	TGTGCCAGCAGCCCCCGGGACACGGTCCCGGGTACTGAAGCTTTCTTT	CASSPRDTVPGTEAFF